This entry lists 17 T cell receptor beta chains sequenced from one sample in a study of blood T cell repertoires in COVID-19. Some clones are missing from TCRdb's copy, which holds only in-frame ones; the method was immunoSEQ multiplex PCR. The table shows around 230,000 clones, with more than 80% occurring only once. Sequencing was done on a sample of peripheral blood. The source of these receptors is a man under 40 who had recovered from COVID-19.

The chain couples TRBV19 to TRBJ2-2; D is perhaps TRBD2 (7 bases). The CDR3 spans 16 residues. Trimming shortened V by 5 bases and J by 4 bases, and 17 bases separated the two germline ends. The germline CDR1 and CDR2 sequences are LNHDA and SQIVND (reference sequence). The CDR3 protein is CASSPTTRGGTGELFF. CDR3 sequence (DNA): TGTGCCAGTAGTCCCACGACTAGGGGGGGCACCGGGGAGCTGTTTTTT.

This clone was seen once. V and J are TRBV3-1 (or the pseudogene TRBV3-2) and TRBJ1-1; possible D gene TRBD1, 6 bases. Germline loops: CDR1 LGHDT, CDR2 YNNKEL (reference sequence). The CDR3 length is 14 residues. Trimming removed 3 bases at V and 3 bases at J, with 11 bases between. The CDR3, as DNA: TGTGCCAGCAGCCACCTACAGGGTCACACTGAAGCTTTCTTT. Its protein product is CASSHLQGHTEAFF.

V usage is TRBV19 and J usage is TRBJ2-7; weak D call: TRBD1 (5 bases). V lost 3 bases, J lost 7 bases, and 16 bases lay in between. The CDR3 is made up of 14 amino acids. The germline V gene encodes CDR1 LNHDA and CDR2 SQIVND (reference sequence). The CDR3 sequence: CASSMSPGQGEQYF. In DNA, the CDR3 is TGTGCCAGTAGTATGAGCCCTGGCCAGGGAGAGCAGTACTTC.

This sequence joins TRBV25-1 and TRBJ2-7; maybe TRBD2 (6 bases). The V gene's germline CDR1 is MGHDK and CDR2 SYGVNS. With 8 bases removed from V and 3 bases from J, the gap between germline ends came to 14 bases. The CDR3 consists of 13 residues. The CDR3 reads CASGVYGGYEQYF. Written as DNA, the CDR3 is TGTGCCAGCGGGGTCTACGGGGGCTACGAGCAGTACTTC.

This rearrangement joins TRBV2 to TRBJ1-1; D gene ambiguous. The V and J ends lost 7 bases and 0 bases respectively, with 12 bases between them. Germline CDR1 reads SNHLY; CDR2 reads FYNNEI. The CDR3 contains 14 residues. The CDR3 reads CASTSVNMNTEAFF. The DNA for the CDR3 is TGTGCCAGCACATCCGTAAACATGAACACTGAAGCTTTCTTT.

Note on this clone: This sample includes further DNA sequences coding for the same CDR3. V gene TRBV12-3 or TRBV12-4 combines with J gene TRBJ1-4; perhaps TRBD1 as D (5 bases). The V and J ends lost 6 bases and 7 bases respectively, with 12 bases between them. The length of the CDR3 is 13 residues. CDR3 bases: TGTGCCAGCAGCCGGGGGAATGGTGAAAAACTGTTTTTT. Its protein is CASSRGNGEKLFF.

V is TRBV20-1 and J is TRBJ1-1, with no clear D. Germline V lookup: CDR1 DFQATT, CDR2 SNEGSKA (reference sequence). This CDR3 contains 12 residues. Trimming pared 3 bases from V and 5 bases from J, leaving 10 bases between. CDR3 in amino acids: CSASLRSTEAFF. CDR3 in DNA: TGCAGTGCTAGTCTCAGGTCTACTGAAGCTTTCTTT.

This clone has only a few counts. This chain links TRBV19 with TRBJ1-2; 7 nucleotides agree with TRBD1. The junction had 6 bases not matched to a gene; V was cut back by 7 bases and J by 1 base. CDR3 length equals 14 residues. The V gene's germline CDR1 is LNHDA and CDR2 SQIVND (reference sequence). The CDR3 is CASTMGDSNYGYTF. The DNA for the CDR3 is TGTGCCAGTACCATGGGGGACAGTAACTATGGCTACACCTTC.

At least ten counts were recorded for this clone. The chain employs TRBV11-3 and TRBJ2-1; D is perhaps TRBD1 (7 bases). CDR1 and CDR2 from the germline V gene are SGHNT and YENEEA. The CDR3 has 19 residues. The V and J ends lost 0 bases and 1 base respectively, with 19 bases between them. The CDR3 region has the DNA TGTGCCAGCAGCTTAGATCAGGGGGGTTCCTCGAGATCCTACAATGAGCAGTTCTTC. Its protein is CASSLDQGGSSRSYNEQFF.

This rearrangement joins TRBV6-2 or TRBV6-3 to TRBJ1-2; no clear D gene. Between the trimmed V and J ends, which lost 2 bases and 8 bases, there was a span of 12 bases. This CDR3 has 13 residues. Germline assignment: CDR1 MNHEY and CDR2 SVGEGT. Here the CDR3 reads CASSYGYRRGYTF. The CDR3 nucleotides are TGTGCCAGCAGTTACGGCTATCGGAGAGGCTACACCTTC.

The chain links TRBV7-9 to TRBJ1-2, with TRBD1 matching 10 bases. The CDR3 runs 17 residues. Germline V CDR1 and CDR2: SEHNR, FQNEAQ (reference sequence). Trimming removed 5 bases from V and 3 bases from J; junction bases left unmatched: 12. CDR3: CASSLGTGVLIDYGYTF. The CDR3 DNA sequence: TGTGCCAGCAGCCTTGGGACAGGGGTTTTGATAGACTATGGCTACACCTTC.

The V gene is TRBV24-1, the J gene TRBJ2-3; 7 nucleotides line up with TRBD1. Trimming took 2 bases from V and 3 from J; bases not matched to a gene: 7. Germline CDR1 KGHDR, CDR2 SFDVKD. The CDR3 runs 16 residues. For the CDR3, the DNA is TGTGCCACCAGTGATTCTAAGTGGACAGGTACAGATACGCAGTATTTT. It translates to CATSDSKWTGTDTQYF.

This chain uses TRBV14 with TRBJ2-2; tentatively, D is TRBD2 (5 bases). This CDR3 is built from 13 residues. V was shortened by 4 bases and J by 6 bases, with 9 bases between the two germline ends. Germline CDR1 SGHDN, CDR2 FVKESK. Written as DNA, the CDR3 is TGTGCCAGCAGCCGGGAGTTAGCCGGGGAGCTGTTTTTT. This gives the protein CASSRELAGELFF.

The V and J genes are TRBV25-1 and TRBJ2-5, with 8 bases fitting TRBD2. Germline V lookup: CDR1 MGHDK, CDR2 SYGVNS. V lost 6 bases to trimming and J lost 4 bases; unmatched junction nucleotides: 7. The CDR3 is 14 residues long. This CDR3 reads CASRFSGAGETQYF. The CDR3 DNA is TGTGCCAGCAGGTTTAGCGGGGCGGGAGAGACCCAGTACTTC. Together with reference TRBV25-1 and TRBJ2-5, the CDR3 gives the full variable domain: EADIYQTPRYLVIGTGKKITLECSQTMGHDKMYWYQQDPGMELHLIHYSYGVNSTEKGDLSSESTVSRIRTEHFPLTLESARPSHTSQYLCASRFSGAGETQYFGPGTRLLVL.

This clone was detected a few times. V and J are TRBV18 and TRBJ1-1, with D perhaps matching TRBD1 (5 bases). The germline V gene has CDR1 KGHSH and CDR2 LQKENI. The V gene lost 3 bases and the J gene lost 6 bases, with 20 bases spanning the gap. CDR3 length equals 16 residues. The CDR3 reads CASSPAGGIGTAEAFF. Here the CDR3 DNA reads TGTGCCAGCTCACCGGCGGGGGGTATCGGCACGGCTGAAGCTTTCTTT. Full variable domain (remainder filled in from reference TRBV18 and TRBJ1-1): NAGVMQNPRHLVRRRGQEARLRCSPMKGHSHVYWYRQLPEEGLKFMVYLQKENIIDESGMPKERFSAEFPKEGPSILRIQQVVRGDSAAYFCASSPAGGIGTAEAFFGQGTRLTVV.

This sequence joins TRBV27 and TRBJ1-2, with 8 bases lining up with TRBD1. Germline trimming cut 5 bases from V and 3 bases from J; bases unmatched to any gene: 14. The CDR3 sequence is 17 residues long. Germline CDR1 and CDR2: MNHEY and SMNVEV (reference sequence). CDR3 nucleotides: TGTGCCAGCAGTCCTGGGACAGGTTCTGGCGGGGACTATGGCTACACCTTC. Its translation: CASSPGTGSGGDYGYTF.

This chain uses TRBV9 with TRBJ2-3; 9 bases line up with TRBD1. CDR3 length: 19 amino acids. The V and J ends lost 7 bases and 0 bases, in that order; junction bases with no gene match: 18. Germline CDR1 is SGDLS and CDR2 is YYNGEE. The CDR3 DNA is TGTGCCAGCCCTACCAGCCAGACAGGGGGAGAGGTAAGCACAGATACGCAGTATTTT. It translates to CASPTSQTGGEVSTDTQYF.